This TCR beta chain was captured by sequencing in a study of blood T cell repertoires in COVID-19. Study information: There were acute and convalescent COVID-19 samples, and they came from the United States, Italy and Spain.

Germline trimming cut 0 bases from V and 4 bases from J; bases unmatched to any gene: 5. CDR3 length: 15 residues. CDR1 and CDR2 (germline): SGHRS, YFSETQ. Clones were sequenced by immunoSEQ multiplex PCR, and TCRdb holds only the in-frame ones, with some missing. This sample carries a few hundred thousand clones, 70% to 90% of them seen once, and the ten largest clones take roughly 14%. The receptor's source is a woman in her forties or fifties with acute COVID-19. Material: PBMCs or T cells enriched from blood (not recorded which). The rearrangement links TRBV5-1 to TRBJ2-3; 7 bases agree with TRBD1. CDR3 protein: CASSLVGDSSDTQYF. Written as DNA, the CDR3 is TGCGCCAGCAGCTTGGTGGGGGACAGTTCAGATACGCAGTATTTT.